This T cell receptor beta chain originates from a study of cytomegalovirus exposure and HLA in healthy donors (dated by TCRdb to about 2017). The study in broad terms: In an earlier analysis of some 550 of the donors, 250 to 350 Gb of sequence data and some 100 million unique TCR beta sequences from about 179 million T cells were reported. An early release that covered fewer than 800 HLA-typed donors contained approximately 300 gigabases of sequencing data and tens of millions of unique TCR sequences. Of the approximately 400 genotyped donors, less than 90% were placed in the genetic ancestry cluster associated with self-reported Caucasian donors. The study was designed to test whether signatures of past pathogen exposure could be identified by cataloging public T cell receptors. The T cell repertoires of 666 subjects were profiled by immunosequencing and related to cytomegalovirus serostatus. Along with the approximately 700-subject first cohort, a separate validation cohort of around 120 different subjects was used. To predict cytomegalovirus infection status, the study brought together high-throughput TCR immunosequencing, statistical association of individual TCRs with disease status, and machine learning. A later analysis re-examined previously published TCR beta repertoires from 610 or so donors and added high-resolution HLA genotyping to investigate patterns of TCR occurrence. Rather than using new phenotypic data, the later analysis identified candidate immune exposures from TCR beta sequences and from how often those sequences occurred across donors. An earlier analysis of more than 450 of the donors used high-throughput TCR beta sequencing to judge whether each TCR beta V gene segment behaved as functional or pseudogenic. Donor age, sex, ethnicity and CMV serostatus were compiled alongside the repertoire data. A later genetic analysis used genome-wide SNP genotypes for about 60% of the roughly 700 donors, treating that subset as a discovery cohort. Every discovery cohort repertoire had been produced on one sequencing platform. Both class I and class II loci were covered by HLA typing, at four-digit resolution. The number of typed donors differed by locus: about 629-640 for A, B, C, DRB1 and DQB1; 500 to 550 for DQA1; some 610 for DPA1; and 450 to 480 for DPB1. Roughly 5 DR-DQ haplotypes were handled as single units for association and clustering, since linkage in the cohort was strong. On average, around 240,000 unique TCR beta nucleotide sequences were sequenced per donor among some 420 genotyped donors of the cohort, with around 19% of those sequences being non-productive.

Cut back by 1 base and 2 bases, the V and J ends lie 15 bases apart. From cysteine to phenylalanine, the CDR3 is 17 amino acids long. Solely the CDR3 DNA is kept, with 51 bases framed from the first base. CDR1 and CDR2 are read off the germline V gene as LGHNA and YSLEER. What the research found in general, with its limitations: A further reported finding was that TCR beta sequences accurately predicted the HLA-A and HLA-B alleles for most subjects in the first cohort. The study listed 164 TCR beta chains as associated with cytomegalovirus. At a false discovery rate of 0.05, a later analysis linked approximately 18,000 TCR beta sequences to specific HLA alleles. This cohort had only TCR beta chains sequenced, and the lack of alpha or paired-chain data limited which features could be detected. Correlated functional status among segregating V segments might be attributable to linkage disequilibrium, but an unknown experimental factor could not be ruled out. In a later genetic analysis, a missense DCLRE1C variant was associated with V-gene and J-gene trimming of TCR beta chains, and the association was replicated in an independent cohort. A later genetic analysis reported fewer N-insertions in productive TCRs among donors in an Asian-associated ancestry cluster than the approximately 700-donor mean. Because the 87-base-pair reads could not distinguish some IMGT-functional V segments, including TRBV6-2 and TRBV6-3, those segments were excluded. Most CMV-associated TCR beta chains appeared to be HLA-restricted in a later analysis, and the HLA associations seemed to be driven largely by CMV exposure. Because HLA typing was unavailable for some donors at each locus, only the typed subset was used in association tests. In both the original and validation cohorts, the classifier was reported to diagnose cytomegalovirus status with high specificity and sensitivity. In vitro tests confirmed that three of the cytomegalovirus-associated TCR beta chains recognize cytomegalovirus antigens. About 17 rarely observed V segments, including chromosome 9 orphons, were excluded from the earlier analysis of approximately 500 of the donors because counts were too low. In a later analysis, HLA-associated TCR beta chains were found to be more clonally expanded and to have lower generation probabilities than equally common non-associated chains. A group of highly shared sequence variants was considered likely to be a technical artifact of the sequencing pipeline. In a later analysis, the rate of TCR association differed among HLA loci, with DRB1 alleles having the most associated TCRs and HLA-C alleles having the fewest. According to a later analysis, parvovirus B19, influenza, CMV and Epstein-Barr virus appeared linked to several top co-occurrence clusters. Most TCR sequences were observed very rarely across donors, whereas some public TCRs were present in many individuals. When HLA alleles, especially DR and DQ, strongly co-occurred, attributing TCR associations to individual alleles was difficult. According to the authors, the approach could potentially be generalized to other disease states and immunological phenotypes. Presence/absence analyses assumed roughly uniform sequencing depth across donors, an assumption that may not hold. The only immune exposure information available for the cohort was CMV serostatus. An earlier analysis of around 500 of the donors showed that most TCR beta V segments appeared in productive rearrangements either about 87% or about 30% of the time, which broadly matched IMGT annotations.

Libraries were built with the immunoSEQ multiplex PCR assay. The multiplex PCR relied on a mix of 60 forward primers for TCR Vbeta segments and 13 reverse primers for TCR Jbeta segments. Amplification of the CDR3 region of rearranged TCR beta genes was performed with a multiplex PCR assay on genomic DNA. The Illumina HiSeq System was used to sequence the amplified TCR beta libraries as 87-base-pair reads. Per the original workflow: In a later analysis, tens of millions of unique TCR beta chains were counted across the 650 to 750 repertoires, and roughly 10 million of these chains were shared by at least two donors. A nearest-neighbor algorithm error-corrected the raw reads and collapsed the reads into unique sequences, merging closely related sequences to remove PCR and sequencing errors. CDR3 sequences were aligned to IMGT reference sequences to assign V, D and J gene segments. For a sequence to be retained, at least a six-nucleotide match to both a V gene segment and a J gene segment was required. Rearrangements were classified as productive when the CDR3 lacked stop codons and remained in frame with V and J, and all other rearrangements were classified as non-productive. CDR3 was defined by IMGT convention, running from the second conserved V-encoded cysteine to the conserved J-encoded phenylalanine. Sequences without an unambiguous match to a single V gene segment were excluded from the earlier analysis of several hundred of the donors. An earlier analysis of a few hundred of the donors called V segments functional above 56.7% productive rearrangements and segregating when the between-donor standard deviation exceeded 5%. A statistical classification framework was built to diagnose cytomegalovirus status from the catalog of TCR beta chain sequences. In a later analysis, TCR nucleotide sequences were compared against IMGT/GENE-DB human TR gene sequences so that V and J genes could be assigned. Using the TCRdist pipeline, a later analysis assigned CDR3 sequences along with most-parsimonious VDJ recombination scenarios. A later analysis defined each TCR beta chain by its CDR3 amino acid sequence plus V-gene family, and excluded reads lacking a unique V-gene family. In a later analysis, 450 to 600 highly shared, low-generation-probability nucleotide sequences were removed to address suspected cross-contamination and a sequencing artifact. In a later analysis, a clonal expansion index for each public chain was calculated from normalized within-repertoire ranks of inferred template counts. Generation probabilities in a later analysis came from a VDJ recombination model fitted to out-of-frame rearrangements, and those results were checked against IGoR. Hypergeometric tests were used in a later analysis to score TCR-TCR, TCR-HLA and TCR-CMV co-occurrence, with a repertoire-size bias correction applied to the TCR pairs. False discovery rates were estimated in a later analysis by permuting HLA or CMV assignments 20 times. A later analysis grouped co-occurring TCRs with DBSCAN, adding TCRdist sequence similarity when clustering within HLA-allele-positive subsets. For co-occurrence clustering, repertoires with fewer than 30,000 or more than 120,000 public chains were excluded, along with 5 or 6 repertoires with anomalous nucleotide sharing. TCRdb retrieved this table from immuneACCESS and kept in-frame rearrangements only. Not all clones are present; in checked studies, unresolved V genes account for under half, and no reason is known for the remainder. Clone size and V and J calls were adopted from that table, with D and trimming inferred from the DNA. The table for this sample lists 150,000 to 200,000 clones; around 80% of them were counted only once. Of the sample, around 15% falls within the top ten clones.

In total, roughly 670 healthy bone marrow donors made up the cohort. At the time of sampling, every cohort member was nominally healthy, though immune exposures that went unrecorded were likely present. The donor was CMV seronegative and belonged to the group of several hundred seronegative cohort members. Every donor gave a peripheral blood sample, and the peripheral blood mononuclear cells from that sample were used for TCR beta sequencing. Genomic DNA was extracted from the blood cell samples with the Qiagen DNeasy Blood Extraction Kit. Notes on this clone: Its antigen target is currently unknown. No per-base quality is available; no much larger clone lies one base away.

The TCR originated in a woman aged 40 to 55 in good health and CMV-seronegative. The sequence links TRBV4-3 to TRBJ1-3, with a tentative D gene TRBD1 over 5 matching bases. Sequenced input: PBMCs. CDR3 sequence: CASSQVVGGGTGNTIYF. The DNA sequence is TGCGCCAGCAGCCAAGTAGTGGGGGGAGGGACTGGAAACACCATATATTTT.